A selection of T cell receptor beta chains follows, all from one sample in a study of blood T cell repertoires in COVID-19. Libraries were prepared by immunoSEQ multiplex PCR; TCRdb keeps only in-frame clonotypes and omits some of them. The profile covers 150,000 to 200,000 clones, with roughly 80% appearing a single time and 9.5% to 15% taken by the ten largest. The sequenced material came from peripheral blood. Receptors originate from a woman of 80 years or more with COVID-19, enrolled during active disease. CDR3s include the opening cysteine and the closing phenylalanine or tryptophan. Fields, in order: D gene, J gene, clone size, V gene, CDR3 protein, CDR3 DNA. The D gene is left open where the match is weak. Clone size is not always given. Where it is, it says once, few, many or a class for expanded clones.

d_gene: NA
j_gene: TRBJ1-1
abundance: NA
v_gene: TRBV19
CDR3aa: CASTYRAGGGGNTEAFF
CDR3nt: TGTGCCAGTACTTATAGAGCCGGAGGAGGAGGGAACACTGAAGCTTTCTTT

d_gene: NA
j_gene: TRBJ1-1
abundance: NA
v_gene: TRBV2
CDR3aa: CASSEVWGPTEAFF
CDR3nt: TGTGCCAGCAGTGAAGTGTGGGGGCCGACTGAAGCTTTCTTT

d_gene: TRBD1
j_gene: TRBJ2-7
abundance: NA
v_gene: TRBV5-1
CDR3aa: CASSWAATGLSYEQYF
CDR3nt: TGCGCCAGCAGCTGGGCGGCGACAGGGCTCTCCTACGAGCAGTACTTC

d_gene: TRBD1
j_gene: TRBJ1-5
abundance: NA
v_gene: TRBV6-6
CDR3aa: CASSPTGSNQPQHF
CDR3nt: TGTGCCAGCAGCCCGACAGGGAGCAATCAGCCCCAGCATTTT

d_gene: TRBD1
j_gene: TRBJ2-3
abundance: NA
v_gene: TRBV2
CDR3aa: CASSGWDRGLDTQYF
CDR3nt: TGTGCCAGCAGTGGCTGGGACAGGGGACTTGATACGCAGTATTTT

d_gene: TRBD2
j_gene: TRBJ2-3
abundance: NA
v_gene: TRBV7-8
CDR3aa: CASSLRVGLAGEGDTQYF
CDR3nt: TGTGCCAGCAGCTTACGCGTGGGACTAGCGGGAGAAGGAGATACGCAGTATTTT

d_gene: TRBD2
j_gene: TRBJ2-5
abundance: NA
v_gene: TRBV7-2
CDR3aa: CASSWTSGGWETQYF
CDR3nt: TGTGCCAGCAGCTGGACTAGCGGGGGTTGGGAGACCCAGTACTTC

d_gene: NA
j_gene: TRBJ1-5
abundance: NA
v_gene: TRBV28
CDR3aa: CASRVAALFYQPQHF
CDR3nt: TGTGCCAGCAGGGTGGCTGCCCTCTTTTATCAGCCCCAGCATTTT

d_gene: TRBD1
j_gene: TRBJ1-5
abundance: NA
v_gene: TRBV7-8
CDR3aa: CASSFRDRGIGSNQPQHF
CDR3nt: TGTGCCAGCAGCTTTCGGGACAGGGGGATCGGGAGCAATCAGCCCCAGCATTTT

d_gene: NA
j_gene: TRBJ2-3
abundance: NA
v_gene: TRBV5-6
CDR3aa: CATRDSGHRSTDTQYF
CDR3nt: TGTGCCACCCGAGACTCGGGACACCGGAGCACAGATACGCAGTATTTT

d_gene: TRBD1
j_gene: TRBJ1-5
abundance: NA
v_gene: TRBV5-1
CDR3aa: CASDENRDREGNQPQHF
CDR3nt: TGCGCCAGCGACGAGAACCGGGACAGGGAAGGCAATCAGCCCCAGCATTTT

d_gene: TRBD2
j_gene: TRBJ2-5
abundance: NA
v_gene: TRBV2
CDR3aa: CASRPGLAVETQYF
CDR3nt: TGTGCCAGCCGGCCGGGACTAGCGGTGGAGACCCAGTACTTC

d_gene: TRBD1
j_gene: TRBJ2-5
abundance: NA
v_gene: TRBV18
CDR3aa: CASSPRDSLQETQYF
CDR3nt: TGTGCCAGCTCACCACGGGACAGCCTCCAAGAGACCCAGTACTTC

d_gene: TRBD1
j_gene: TRBJ2-3
abundance: NA
v_gene: TRBV6-4
CDR3aa: CASSDRDRSTDTQYF
CDR3nt: TGTGCCAGCAGTGACCGGGACAGGAGCACAGATACGCAGTATTTT

d_gene: NA
j_gene: TRBJ2-1
abundance: NA
v_gene: TRBV9
CDR3aa: CASSAPRNEQFF
CDR3nt: TGTGCCAGCAGCGCCCCGAGGAATGAGCAGTTCTTC

d_gene: TRBD1
j_gene: TRBJ1-5
abundance: NA
v_gene: TRBV19
CDR3aa: CASSHDRVQPQHF
CDR3nt: TGTGCCAGTAGTCACGACAGGGTTCAGCCCCAGCATTTT

d_gene: NA
j_gene: TRBJ1-2
abundance: NA
v_gene: TRBV7-9
CDR3aa: CASSLILNYGYTF
CDR3nt: TGTGCCAGCAGCTTAATTCTGAACTATGGCTACACCTTC

d_gene: TRBD1
j_gene: TRBJ2-5
abundance: NA
v_gene: TRBV18
CDR3aa: CASSRDRQQETQYF
CDR3nt: TGTGCCAGCTCACGGGACAGGCAACAAGAGACCCAGTACTTC

d_gene: TRBD2
j_gene: TRBJ2-5
abundance: NA
v_gene: TRBV18
CDR3aa: CASSPQSGGVQETQYF
CDR3nt: TGTGCCAGCTCACCACAGAGCGGGGGGGTTCAAGAGACCCAGTACTTC

d_gene: NA
j_gene: TRBJ1-1
abundance: NA
v_gene: TRBV7-6
CDR3aa: CASSLAQGPYTEAFF
CDR3nt: TGTGCCAGCAGCTTAGCGCAGGGGCCTTACACTGAAGCTTTCTTT

d_gene: TRBD2
j_gene: TRBJ2-7
abundance: NA
v_gene: TRBV9
CDR3aa: CASSPRLAGRDEQYF
CDR3nt: TGTGCCAGCAGCCCGAGACTAGCGGGACGGGACGAGCAGTACTTC

d_gene: NA
j_gene: TRBJ1-2
abundance: once
v_gene: TRBV3-1/TRBV3-2
CDR3aa: CASSRQETGGYGYTF
CDR3nt: TGTGCCAGCAGCCGCCAAGAGACTGGCGGCTATGGCTACACCTTC

d_gene: NA
j_gene: TRBJ2-7
abundance: NA
v_gene: TRBV6-5
CDR3aa: CASRLLQGSYEQYF
CDR3nt: TGTGCCAGCAGATTATTACAGGGCTCCTACGAGCAGTACTTC

d_gene: TRBD1
j_gene: TRBJ1-4
abundance: NA
v_gene: TRBV27
CDR3aa: CASSFGQGGVGELFF
CDR3nt: TGTGCCAGCAGTTTCGGACAGGGTGGTGTTGGGGAACTGTTTTTT

d_gene: TRBD1
j_gene: TRBJ2-7
abundance: NA
v_gene: TRBV18
CDR3aa: CASSRDRAVGGEQYF
CDR3nt: TGTGCCAGCTCACGGGACAGGGCCGTCGGGGGCGAGCAGTACTTC

d_gene: NA
j_gene: TRBJ1-4
abundance: NA
v_gene: TRBV19
CDR3aa: CASSPAVGPPNEKLFF
CDR3nt: TGTGCCAGTAGCCCGGCCGTGGGGCCGCCTAATGAAAAACTGTTTTTT

d_gene: TRBD1
j_gene: TRBJ1-3
abundance: NA
v_gene: TRBV11-3
CDR3aa: CASSKQGALGNTIYF
CDR3nt: TGTGCCAGCAGCAAACAGGGGGCTCTTGGAAACACCATATATTTT

d_gene: NA
j_gene: TRBJ1-2
abundance: NA
v_gene: TRBV9
CDR3aa: CASSVAGWEQGLGGYTF
CDR3nt: TGTGCCAGCAGCGTAGCGGGCTGGGAACAGGGTTTGGGTGGCTACACCTTC

d_gene: NA
j_gene: TRBJ2-3
abundance: once
v_gene: TRBV4-2
CDR3aa: CASSQRRSTDTQYF
CDR3nt: TGTGCCAGCAGCCAAAGGCGGAGCACAGATACGCAGTATTTT

d_gene: NA
j_gene: TRBJ2-3
abundance: NA
v_gene: TRBV11-2
CDR3aa: CASSLLASTDTQYF
CDR3nt: TGTGCCAGCAGCCTTCTAGCGAGCACAGATACGCAGTATTTT

d_gene: TRBD2
j_gene: TRBJ2-7
abundance: NA
v_gene: TRBV5-1
CDR3aa: CASSPPGLAGAGGSYEQYF
CDR3nt: TGCGCCAGCAGCCCGCCGGGACTAGCGGGAGCCGGGGGCTCCTACGAGCAGTACTTC

d_gene: NA
j_gene: TRBJ2-2
abundance: few
v_gene: TRBV19
CDR3aa: CASSGTVNTGELFF
CDR3nt: TGTGCCAGTAGTGGTACGGTGAACACCGGGGAGCTGTTTTTT